Sequencing of this TCR beta chain was carried out in a study of CD8 T cells in Susac syndrome. cDNA came from roughly 0.53 to 1 ug RNA primed by random hexamers. TCRdb analysed the immunoSEQ multiplex PCR reads with MiXCR anew, one entry per CDR3 protein. This table has 180,000 or so distinct CDR3 sequences, about 95% appearing once. CDR1 and CDR2 (germline): MGHRA, YSYEKL. CDR3 length: 14 residues. Trimming shortened V by 1 base and J by 3 bases, and 9 bases separated the two germline ends. The sequenced sample was CD4+ T cells from PBMCs. The chain joins TRBV4-1 to TRBJ1-2; no clear D. The sequence derives from a human donor in good health. The CDR3 DNA sequence: TGCGCCAGCAGCCAAGGGGAAAGGGACTATGGCTACACCTTC. Encoded protein: CASSQGERDYGYTF.